This TCR beta chain is drawn from a study of control samples from healthy donors and cancer patients. The CDR3 loop spans 18 amino acids. Per germline, CDR1 SGHRS and CDR2 YFSETQ. Losses at the gene ends were 4 bases for V and 8 bases for J; bases not matched to a gene: 18. Sequencing was performed with immunoSEQ multiplex PCR; in TCRdb, only in-frame clones are kept and a portion is missing. Counted here are over 70,000 clones, approximately 91% occurring once; the ten biggest clones make up 7.5% to 8%. The TCR originated in a woman aged 55-69 years in good health. The chain is built from TRBV5-1 and TRBJ2-1, with 10 bases lining up with TRBD2. The specimen was blood. This chain's CDR3 is CASSLKPIAGGQGDEQFF. In DNA form, the CDR3 reads TGCGCCAGCAGCCTAAAGCCTATAGCGGGAGGCCAGGGAGATGAGCAGTTCTTC.